Following are 23 T cell receptor beta chains from one sample sequenced in a study of PD-1 blockade in classical Hodgkin lymphoma. Libraries were prepared by immunoSEQ multiplex PCR; TCRdb keeps only in-frame clonotypes and omits some of them. The sample contains more than 15,000 clones, 92% of which appear only once. The time point is: newly diagnosed, previously untreated cHL patient sample. Investigators isolated CD4+ T cells from thawed PBMCs through magnetic negative selection. Sequenced: CD4+ T cells from blood. These receptors originate from a human donor with classical Hodgkin lymphoma.

The chain uses TRBV29-1 and TRBJ2-7; TRBD1 aligns across 8 bases. Germline V gene sequence: CDR1 SQVTM, CDR2 ANQGSEA. The CDR3 has 15 amino acids. V lost 6 bases and J lost 2; bases outside the gene matches: 12. The chain's CDR3 is CSVGIDRGKTYEQYF. In DNA, the CDR3 is TGCAGCGTCGGGATTGACAGGGGTAAAACCTACGAGCAGTACTTC.

V usage is TRBV5-1 and J usage is TRBJ1-2; 8 bases align to TRBD1. J was trimmed by 7 bases and V by 3 bases; bases with no gene match: 8. Germline CDR1 and CDR2: SGHRS and YFSETQ. The CDR3 length is 14 residues. The CDR3 region has the DNA TGCGCCAGCAGCTCCGAATCCGGGACAGGTGGCTACACCTTC. This sequence encodes CASSSESGTGGYTF.

The chain joins TRBV5-4 to TRBJ2-5; 10 nucleotides match TRBD2. V lost 0 bases to trimming and J lost 1 base; unmatched junction nucleotides: 0. The CDR3 has 15 amino acids. Germline V CDR1 and CDR2: SGHNT, YYREEE (reference sequence). The CDR3 DNA is TGTGCCAGCAGCTTGGTAGCGGGAGGCCAAGAGACCCAGTACTTC. This sequence encodes CASSLVAGGQETQYF.

This chain connects TRBV5-1 to TRBJ2-2; perhaps TRBD2 as D (5 bases). CDR1 is SGHRS and CDR2 is YFSETQ in the germline V gene. The V gene lost 0 bases and the J gene lost 1 base, with 10 bases spanning the gap. This CDR3 contains 16 residues. CDR3 sequence: CASSLGLAGNTGELFF. The CDR3 bases are TGCGCCAGCAGCTTGGGGCTAGCTGGGAACACCGGGGAGCTGTTTTTT.

The chain combines TRBV6-1 with TRBJ1-1; no clear D gene. The CDR3 is 14 amino acids. Trimming stripped 2 bases from V and 5 bases from J, with 12 bases between. Per the germline V gene, CDR1 is MNHNS and CDR2 is SASEGT. CDR3 amino acids: CASSESQKRTEAFF. The CDR3 bases are TGTGCCAGCAGTGAATCACAGAAGCGGACTGAAGCTTTCTTT.

Only a few counts were recorded for this clone. This chain uses TRBV7-2 with TRBJ2-2, with 9 bases that match TRBD1. Losses at the gene ends were 5 bases for V and 5 bases for J; bases not matched to a gene: 9. Germline lookup yields CDR1 SGHTA and CDR2 FQGNSA. The CDR3 totals 16 residues. For the CDR3, the DNA is TGTGCCAGCAGCGCGGCGGACAGGGGATGGACCGGGGAGCTGTTTTTT. Residues: CASSAADRGWTGELFF.

J is TRBJ2-7 and V is TRBV29-1; TRBD1 agrees at 9 bases. This CDR3 spans 14 amino acids. The germline V gene has CDR1 SQVTM and CDR2 ANQGSEA. Unmatched junction bases numbered 8, after V lost 4 bases and J lost 4 bases. Here the CDR3 DNA reads TGCAGCGTTGGGGGGCGGACAGGGGTGTACGAGCAGTACTTC. Its protein product is CSVGGRTGVYEQYF.

The rearrangement joins TRBV5-1 to TRBJ2-5; 8 bases fit TRBD2. CDR3 size: 16 residues. Trimming took 0 bases from V and 0 from J; bases not matched to a gene: 4. Germline-derived CDR1 and CDR2 are SGHRS and YFSETQ. Here the CDR3 reads CASSLVGSGNQETQYF. The CDR3 coding sequence is TGCGCCAGCAGCTTGGTAGGTAGCGGGAACCAAGAGACCCAGTACTTC.

The chain carries TRBV27 and TRBJ2-7; D tentatively reads TRBD1 or TRBD2 (5 bases each). This CDR3 is built from 12 residues. Trimming removed 4 bases at V and 12 bases at J, with 16 bases between. Germline V lookup: CDR1 MNHEY, CDR2 SMNVEV (reference sequence). CDR3 region: CASSSDTPGLYF. The CDR3 nucleotides read TGTGCCAGCAGTTCCGACACCCCGGGGCTGTACTTC.

V and J are TRBV7-9 and TRBJ2-2, with 7 bases identical to TRBD2. V was pared by 7 bases and J by 0 bases, with 5 bases of the junction left unmatched. This CDR3 is built from 15 residues. Per germline, CDR1 SEHNR and CDR2 FQNEAQ (reference sequence). CDR3: CASILGGANTGELFF. The DNA of the CDR3 is TGTGCCAGCATCCTGGGGGGGGCGAACACCGGGGAGCTGTTTTTT.

The rearrangement uses TRBV7-2 and TRBJ2-3; either TRBD1 or TRBD2 may supply D (5 bases each). The CDR3 runs 16 residues. Per germline, CDR1 SGHTA and CDR2 FQGNSA. Trimming cost V 1 base and J 1 base, with 12 bases left between them. This CDR3 reads CASSLVYRGRTDTQYF. CDR3 DNA: TGTGCCAGCAGCTTAGTATATAGGGGACGCACAGATACGCAGTATTTT. Filled out from reference TRBV7-2 and TRBJ2-3, the complete variable domain reads GAGVSQSPSNKVTEKGKDVELRCDPISGHTALYWYRQSLGQGLEFLIYFQGNSAPDKSGLPSDRFSAERTGGSVSTLTIQRTQQEDSAVYLCASSLVYRGRTDTQYFGPGTRLTVL.

The rearrangement links TRBV9 to TRBJ2-1, with 8 bases fitting TRBD2. The CDR3 has 17 amino acids. CDR1 and CDR2 from the germline V gene are SGDLS and YYNGEE. V trimming: 2 bases; J trimming: 7 bases; junction bases outside the gene matches: 14. This CDR3 is CASSVEFSGVPRNEQFF. In DNA, the CDR3 is TGTGCCAGCAGCGTGGAATTTAGCGGGGTGCCTAGAAATGAGCAGTTCTTC.

This chain connects TRBV10-1 to TRBJ1-1; TRBD1 matches at 7 bases. Germline loops: CDR1 WNHNN, CDR2 SYGVQD (reference sequence). The CDR3 is 16 residues long. J gave up 1 base and V 4 bases, and 9 bases lay outside the gene matches. CDR3 in DNA: TGCGCCAGCAGTGTCTCGGCAGGGGGAAAGAACACTGAAGCTTTCTTT. This translates into CASSVSAGGKNTEAFF.

This chain uses TRBV5-1 with TRBJ1-1, with TRBD1 as a possible D gene (5 bases). CDR1 SGHRS and CDR2 YFSETQ come from the germline V gene. The V end lost 4 bases, the J end lost 4 bases, and 23 bases lay between the germline ends. The CDR3 runs 17 residues. DNA of the CDR3: TGCGCCAGCAGCCCCGGGGCAGGGCCCCCCTTGGGCACTGAAGCTTTCTTT. Amino acid sequence: CASSPGAGPPLGTEAFF.

The chain couples TRBV5-1 to TRBJ2-7, with D perhaps TRBD2 (6 bases). Germline V lookup: CDR1 SGHRS, CDR2 YFSETQ. Between the trimmed V and J ends, which lost 1 base and 4 bases, there was a span of 12 bases. The CDR3 has 14 amino acids. The CDR3 sequence is CASSLQAGPYEQYF. For the CDR3, the DNA is TGCGCCAGCAGCTTGCAAGCGGGTCCTTACGAGCAGTACTTC.

The CDR3 region is CASTPGRGSYNEQFF. The DNA of the CDR3 is TGTGCCAGCACCCCGGGGAGGGGCTCCTACAATGAGCAGTTCTTC. J is TRBJ2-1 and V is TRBV6-1; TRBD2 agrees at 7 bases. V lost 7 bases to trimming and J lost 0 bases; unmatched junction nucleotides: 6. From germline, CDR1 is MNHNS and CDR2 SASEGT. The CDR3 consists of 15 residues.

The chain is built from TRBV28 and TRBJ2-4, with D uncertain. CDR1 is MDHEN, CDR2 SYDVKM, per germline. The CDR3 covers 14 residues. V was cut by 2 bases and J by 9 bases, with 14 bases left in between. This CDR3 is CASSLETPQGIQYF. CDR3 DNA: TGTGCCAGCAGTTTAGAGACCCCCCAAGGCATTCAGTACTTC.

The chain links TRBV10-2 to TRBJ1-1; D not resolved. The CDR3 consists of 15 residues. Germline V gives CDR1 WSHSY, CDR2 SAAADI. The V gene lost 6 bases and the J gene lost 5 bases, with 19 bases spanning the gap. The chain's CDR3 is CASRRTSPGPTEAFF. The CDR3 DNA sequence: TGCGCCAGCAGGAGGACTTCCCCAGGACCGACTGAAGCTTTCTTT.

This rearrangement joins TRBV19 to TRBJ2-1; D is perhaps TRBD2 (6 bases). V shed 3 bases and J shed 8 bases, with 17 bases lying between them. This CDR3 has 15 residues. Looked up from germline, CDR1 is LNHDA and CDR2 is SQIVND (reference sequence). For the CDR3, the DNA is TGTGCCAGTAGTATTAAGCCGGCGGGATTCGATGAGCAGTTCTTC. Residues: CASSIKPAGFDEQFF. Using reference TRBV19 and TRBJ2-1 for the parts outside the CDR3, the full variable domain is DGGITQSPKYLFRKEGQNVTLSCEQNLNHDAMYWYRQDPGQGLRLIYYSQIVNDFQKGDIAEGYSVSREKKESFPLTVTSAQKNPTAFYLCASSIKPAGFDEQFFGPGTRLTVL.

V and J are TRBV5-1 and TRBJ2-7; 8 bases line up with TRBD2. The CDR3 consists of 15 residues. The germline CDR1 and CDR2 sequences are SGHRS and YFSETQ. V was clipped by 0 bases and J by 5 bases; unmatched bases: 7. CDR3 sequence (DNA): TGCGCCAGCAGCTTGGATCCAGCGGGAGAGAACGAGCAGTACTTC. Its protein product is CASSLDPAGENEQYF.

V usage is TRBV2 and J usage is TRBJ2-5; 8 nucleotides agree with TRBD1. Trimming took 7 bases from V and 7 from J; bases not matched to a gene: 14. The germline CDR1 and CDR2 sequences are SNHLY and FYNNEI. The CDR3 length is 15 residues. Here the CDR3 DNA reads TGTGCCAGCAAACAAAAGACAGGGGCGGTAGGGACCCAGTACTTC. Amino acids: CASKQKTGAVGTQYF. Combining the CDR3 with reference TRBV2 and TRBJ2-5 gives the whole variable domain EPEVTQTPSHQVTQMGQEVILRCVPISNHLYFYWYRQILGQKVEFLVSFYNNEISEKSEIFDDQFSVERPDGSNFTLKIRSTKLEDSAMYFCASKQKTGAVGTQYFGPGTRLLVL.

In its sample, this clone was seen once. CDR3 DNA sequence: TGCGCCAGCAGCCCACCTCTAGAGCGGGAGACTGGGGAGACCCAGTACTTC. Translation gives CASSPPLERETGETQYF. V gene TRBV5-1 combines with J gene TRBJ2-5, with TRBD2 identical over 8 bases. J lost 5 bases, V lost 4 bases, and 16 bases had no gene match. CDR1 SGHRS and CDR2 YFSETQ come from the germline V gene. This CDR3 region has 17 residues. The entire variable domain, with the rest obtained from reference TRBV5-1 and TRBJ2-5, is as follows: KAGVTQTPRYLIKTRGQQVTLSCSPISGHRSVSWYQQTPGQGLQFLFEYFSETQRNKGNFPGRFSGRQFSNSRSEMNVSTLELGDSALYLCASSPPLERETGETQYFGPGTRLLVL.

The chain links TRBV27 to TRBJ2-7; 9 nucleotides match TRBD1. With V trimmed by 4 bases and J by 6 bases, 7 bases remained unmatched. This CDR3 is 14 amino acids long. Germline V lookup: CDR1 MNHEY, CDR2 SMNVEV (reference sequence). CDR3 region: CASSYRGRTPEQYF. The CDR3 DNA follows: TGTGCCAGCAGTTACAGGGGGCGAACCCCCGAGCAGTACTTC.